Below, one T cell receptor (beta chain) is given with its context. Its antigen is currently not known. No much larger clonotype is one base removed from it; base qualities were not supplied. The data were obtained in a study of blood T cell repertoires in COVID-19 (TCRdb year 2020). With regard to the full study: Samples from collaborators originated in the United States, Italy and Spain and spanned both the acute and convalescent phases of COVID-19. The prospective study material was composed of cDNA or gDNA derived from T cells, B-cell-depleted T cells, or PBMCs. The dataset comprised deeply sampled blood TCRbeta repertoires from subjects exposed to, actively infected with, or recovered from COVID-19. The repertoires were released in a freely available public database meant as a resource for research on the immune response to SARS-CoV-2. The samples were drawn from the first 160 participants of the ongoing ImmuneRACE study and from 950 to 1,500 subjects provided by 6 global collaborators. A de-identified subject ID, COVID-19 status, age in years and sex were almost always included in the sample metadata. Where HLA class I and class II types were available, the types were taken from metadata supplied by the sample provider, not from assay-based typing. Summary of the overall study and its limitations: The quantity of clinical and demographic metadata differed by source and by participant and was supplied without curation.

The immunoSEQ Assay, a bias-controlled multiplex PCR, was used to amplify TCRbeta CDR3 regions from genomic DNA. In the paper's pipeline: The number of nucleated cells in each sample was estimated by amplification of reference gene primers within the assay. To quantify the absolute abundance of each unique TCRbeta CDR3 rearrangement, sequence reads were collapsed and filtered. For each sample, productive Simpson clonality was calculated by taking the square root of Simpson's diversity index across productive rearrangements. In TCRdb, the immuneACCESS table is reduced to in-frame sequences with V and J assigned. These tables do not hold every clone; where another copy was compared, an unresolved V gene accounts for under half, and the others remain unexplained. V and J calls and clone size come straight from that table; D and trimming were deduced from the DNA. The sample table records approximately 130,000 clones; around 80% of these occur just once. The ten largest clones add up to less than 14% of the sample.

Whole blood was collected in K2EDTA tubes by collaborating institutions according to the institutions' own protocols. For TCRbeta analysis, collaborator samples were shipped as frozen whole blood, as isolated PBMCs, or as DNA extracted from either sample type. This TCR came from a human donor in a cohort sampled during active COVID-19. The sequencing input was peripheral blood.

The CDR3 protein is CASSLVGRGYEQYF. The DNA sequence is as follows: TGTGCCAGCAGCTTAGTAGGCAGGGGATACGAGCAGTACTTC. The V gene is TRBV11-1 and the J gene is TRBJ2-7, and the D gene may be TRBD1, 6 bases matching. The CDR3 measures 14 amino acids from cysteine to phenylalanine. Only the CDR3 DNA is retained, 42 bases long and in frame from the first base. V sheds 1 base and J sheds 4 bases, leaving 11 bases between their ends. Based on the germline V gene (reference sequence), the CDR1 and CDR2 sequences are SGHAT and FQDESV.